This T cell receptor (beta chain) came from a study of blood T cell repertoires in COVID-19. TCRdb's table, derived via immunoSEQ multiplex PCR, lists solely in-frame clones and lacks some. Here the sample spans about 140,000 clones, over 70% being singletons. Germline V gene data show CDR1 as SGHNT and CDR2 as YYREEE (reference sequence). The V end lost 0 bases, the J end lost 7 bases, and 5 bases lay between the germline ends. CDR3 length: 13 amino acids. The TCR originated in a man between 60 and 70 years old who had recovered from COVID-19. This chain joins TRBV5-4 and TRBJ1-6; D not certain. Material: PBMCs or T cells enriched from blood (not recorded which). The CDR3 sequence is CASSLDGNSPLHF. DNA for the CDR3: TGTGCCAGCAGCTTGGACGGGAATTCACCCCTCCACTTT.